A selection of T cell receptor beta chains follows, all from one sample in a study of T cell repertoires in cytomegalovirus infection. For these receptors, no antigen is known. TCRdb re-called the reads through MiXCR, storing one row per CDR3 protein. The sample includes about 920,000 distinct CDR3 sequences, about a third of them seen just once. Sequencing was performed on cultured CD8+ T cells from PBMCs, taken from culture after CMV antigen stimulation. Receptors originate from a human donor in good health (CMV status not recorded). Some clones in this sample may be carry-over from other donors' samples. CDR3s include the opening cysteine and the closing phenylalanine or tryptophan.

TRBJ1-5	TRBV6-1	CASSVAGARTNQPQHF
TRBJ1-5	TRBV7-9	CASSAGQLHDQPQHF
TRBJ1-1	TRBV7-9	CASSHPGQGRPEAFF
TRBJ2-5	TRBV6-1	CASSEFGETQYF
TRBJ2-7	TRBV19	CASSTWGGYEQYF
TRBJ1-4	TRBV12-3/TRBV12-4	CASSRSLAVRGEKLFF
TRBJ1-1	TRBV6-2/TRBV6-3	CASSYSIYGETFF
TRBJ1-3	TRBV12-3/TRBV12-4	CASRPPGTISGNTIYF
TRBJ2-7	TRBV12-3/TRBV12-4	CASTLRGGDYEQYF
TRBJ1-5	TRBV28	CASSYRRGTHQPQHF
TRBJ2-5	TRBV7-6	CASRVFETQYF
TRBJ2-2	TRBV12-3/TRBV12-4	CASQGAGERTGELFF
TRBJ2-1	TRBV14	CASSQDPGIPRQFF
TRBJ1-1	TRBV10-2	CASMRGRMNTEAFF
TRBJ2-1	TRBV6-1	CASSEEGQGYNEQFF
TRBJ2-2	TRBV5-5	CASSYRVGGTGELFF
TRBJ1-1	TRBV5-6	CASSLEGQGRLSTEAFF
TRBJ2-7	TRBV27	CASSSGTGHFPPNF
TRBJ1-1	TRBV12-3/TRBV12-4	CASSSSTGGTEAFF
TRBJ1-1	TRBV19	CASSIGNLNTEAFF
TRBJ1-2	TRBV7-6	CASSLGEGGDYGYTF
TRBJ2-7	TRBV20-1	CSASDPDTAPYEQYF
TRBJ2-3	TRBV27	CASSNQRGNTDTQYF
TRBJ2-5	TRBV9	CASSVAGTSGQETQYF
TRBJ2-1	TRBV6-2/TRBV6-3	CASSYGQGRENEQFF
TRBJ2-6	TRBV7-2	CASSAAAGSGANVLTF
TRBJ1-3	TRBV7-9	CASSLQGRGNTIYF
TRBJ1-5	TRBV3-1	CASSQDSPSDVQHF
TRBJ1-2	TRBV6-4	CASRTGTGARDGYTF
TRBJ2-7	TRBV5-4	CASSPGHQFGYEQYF
TRBJ2-1	TRBV27	CASSYCSYNEQFF
TRBJ2-1	TRBV6-2/TRBV6-3	CASSSGWGGTNEQFF
TRBJ2-3	TRBV27	CASSFGGVLETDTQYF
TRBJ2-1	TRBV23-1	CASSQSCEVGHNEQFF
TRBJ2-2	TRBV10-2	CASTEALGVTGELFF
TRBJ1-4	TRBV4-1	CASSIWTAPDQKLFF
TRBJ1-5	TRBV20-1	CSAMGGDSNQPQHF
TRBJ1-2	TRBV7-9	CASSFTDHYGYTF
TRBJ2-3	TRBV7-3	CASSSEGGASVHADTQYF
TRBJ2-3	TRBV4-1	CASSQRSRVGTDTQYF
TRBJ2-1	TRBV6-8	CASSYGSDLYNEQFF
TRBJ2-6	TRBV19	CASSIVSGANVLTF
TRBJ2-3	TRBV9	CASSPTSQTSRGFHTQYF
TRBJ1-1	TRBV2	CASSERQVLRGRTEAFF
TRBJ1-3	TRBV2	CASREDRVSSGNTIYF
TRBJ1-2	TRBV7-9	CASSLRTDGGYTF
TRBJ2-2	TRBV9	CASSPAGRELFF
TRBJ2-1	TRBV2	CASSGLVNEQFF
TRBJ1-3	TRBV5-4	CASSRDSGGNTIYF
TRBJ1-1	TRBV6-1	CASYWDRQFRRMNTEAFF
TRBJ1-2	TRBV6-5	CASSYSTPYGYTF
TRBJ1-2	TRBV27	CASSLRVPNYGYTF
TRBJ2-2	TRBV7-6	CANSLRDRGDTGELFF
TRBJ2-3	TRBV7-9	CASSLADRISSTDTQYF
TRBJ2-1	TRBV4-1	CASSQMDRGNEQFF
TRBJ2-3	TRBV7-2	CASSLMGGRGTDTQYF